This T cell receptor beta chain was observed in a study of early T cells in non-severe SARS-CoV-2 infection. On the study more broadly: Unsorted whole blood bulk RNA was sequenced, with unpaired chains.

This clonotype was recorded a few times. Antigen: not known. Whole-study findings and limits: Sequences matched to VDJdb favored anti-spike CD8 responses, while private and CD4 specificities were missed.

Individual cDNA molecules each received unique molecular identifiers attached to them. Each CDR3 protein gets one entry after TCRdb re-called the 5' RACE reads with MiXCR. Of tens of thousands of distinct CDR3 sequences listed, around 12% were seen once; the top ten hold roughly 1.3%. Sequencing was done on a sample of whole blood. The sequence was collected from an adult who was a healthcare worker with PCR-confirmed SARS-CoV-2 infection or an uninfected control (not recorded which).

For the CDR3, the DNA is TGCAGTGCTAGACAAGCTAGCTTCAATGAGCAGTTCTTC. Its translation: CSARQASFNEQFF. J is TRBJ2-1 and V is TRBV20-1; perhaps TRBD2 as D (5 bases). The CDR3 totals 13 residues. The germline gives CDR1 DFQATT, CDR2 SNEGSKA (reference sequence). V was trimmed by 2 bases and J by 6 bases, leaving 11 bases between them.